The entry that follows covers one T cell receptor beta chain sequence. What antigen it recognizes has not been identified. No quality values exist for individual bases; no much larger clone is one base distant. This entry is derived from a study of CD8+ T cells in alopecia areata (dated by TCRdb to the late 2010s). Study-level background: The treated patients took part in an open-label pilot trial in which moderate-to-severe alopecia areata was treated with oral tofacitinib at 5 to 10 mg twice daily. Patients on tofacitinib were biopsied at baseline and after 4 and 24 weeks of treatment, and several of the patients also had a later scalp biopsy. TCRbeta CDR3 regions were amplified by immunoSEQ multiplex PCR using 35 Vbeta forward and 13 Jbeta reverse primers. For the treated patients, the SALT score, which quantifies what percentage of scalp surface area is affected, served as the measure of disease severity. On the human side, TCRbeta sequencing was run on scalp tissue and on sorted CD4+ and CD8+ peripheral blood T cells from healthy controls and from alopecia areata patients with either patchy or totalis/universalis disease. The study used high-throughput TCRbeta sequencing to examine T cell clonal expansion in alopecia areata, in both the C3H/HeJ mouse model and human patients. Scalp clonality was compared across normal scalp (n=4), patchy alopecia areata scalp (n=8), and alopecia totalis/universalis scalp (n=8). Tofacitinib was administered for 6 to 18 months, and 6 months of follow-up off drug were then conducted to assess delayed response and recurrence. RNA was obtained with the PAXgene miRNA kit for fixed scalp, the miRNeasy kit for PBMCs, and the RNeasy kit for mouse skin.

Counted from cysteine to phenylalanine, this CDR3 has 13 amino acids. Left in the record is the CDR3 DNA by itself, 39 bases read in frame from the first base. The germline V gene specifies MGHRA as CDR1 and YSYEKL as CDR2. V is shortened by 1 base, J by 7 bases, and the region joining them spans 11 bases. The library came from the immunoSEQ multiplex PCR assay. To provide template for TCR sequencing, every sample had RNA extracted and reverse transcribed into cDNA. First-strand cDNA was synthesized with SuperScript III using a 2:1 mix of oligo-dT and random hexamers. A synthetic immune receptor repertoire was used to assess amplification bias, and residual bias was removed computationally. The paper's data handling went like this. Raw reads were preprocessed to remove errors, and CDR3 was defined by IMGT conventions from the conserved cysteine to phenylalanine. To get clonality, Shannon entropy was normalized by log2 of the number of productive unique TCRs and the result was subtracted from 1. Whether each scalp clone was CD4 or CD8 was inferred by checking scalp TCRbeta sequences against the CD4 and CD8 repertoires from sorted blood. In its TCRdb copy, this immuneACCESS table keeps in-frame sequences only and misses some clones. Where compared with another copy, unresolved V genes explain less than half of these, and the others have no known cause. The V and J calls and the clone size are those of that table, but D and trimming were determined from the DNA. The sample profile shows 160,000 or so clones; less than 70% of them were found once. The top ten clonotypes cover more than 0.7% of the sample.

Results the study describes overall, beyond this receptor: Scalp clonality and the number of expanded CD8+ clones among the top 100 scalp clones were significantly decreased by tofacitinib. Resident alphabeta T cells in normal human skin are also sequenced, complicating scalp TCR repertoire analysis, unlike mouse skin dominated by gammadelta T cells. Shared TCR sequences between patients were less evident than in mice, which may be partly attributable to HLA diversity in the patient population. Because the treated cohort was small and included a single nonresponder, larger studies are needed to assess links between baseline CD8+ expansion and response. During tofacitinib treatment, many expanded lesional clones remained in scalp and blood, and this persistence may partly explain relapse after treatment is stopped. Compared with normal scalp, lesional scalp, particularly in alopecia totalis/universalis, had higher clonality and more expanded CD8+ clones, which suggests antigenic drive.

This sample's time point label indicates: around 28 days on oral tofacitinib. Explained via the paper, the treatment or condition label denotes: oral pan-JAK inhibitor, 5-10 mg twice daily. Peripheral blood and lesional scalp punch biopsies were obtained from patients with alopecia areata. PBMCs were isolated by density centrifugation and stained for CD3, CD4 and CD8, after which CD4+ and CD8+ T cells were sorted on a FACSAria. Sequenced material: CD4+ T cells sorted from blood, taken at week 4, from a patient treated with tofacitinib. This sequence uses TRBV4-1 and TRBJ2-7; 5 matching bases give a weak D call of TRBD2. The TCR sequence derives from a human donor with alopecia areata. This receptor carries the CDR3 CASSQGNGGEQYF. Read as DNA, the sequence is TGCGCCAGCAGCCAAGGAAACGGCGGGGAGCAGTACTTC.